The 5 T cell receptor beta chains given below trace back to one sample, sequenced in a study of cytomegalovirus exposure and HLA in healthy donors. Amplification used 60 Vbeta primers and 13 Jbeta primers. The data were produced by immunoSEQ multiplex PCR, yet TCRdb's version contains in-frame clones alone and is incomplete. The table has 150,000 to 200,000 clones, over 60% seen once; the top ten hold 1.1%. Sequenced: PBMCs. Receptors originate from a woman in her thirties or forties in good health and CMV-seronegative.

The chain carries TRBV5-1 and TRBJ2-4, with 9 nucleotides matching TRBD1. J was trimmed by 4 bases and V by 4 bases; bases with no gene match: 9. Per the germline V gene, CDR1 is SGHRS and CDR2 is YFSETQ. The CDR3 spans 16 residues. The CDR3, as DNA: TGCGCCAGCAGCCCCGGGGGGACAGGGATGAAAAACATTCAGTACTTC. It translates to CASSPGGTGMKNIQYF. Looking up the rest from reference TRBV5-1 and TRBJ2-4 gives the full variable domain: KAGVTQTPRYLIKTRGQQVTLSCSPISGHRSVSWYQQTPGQGLQFLFEYFSETQRNKGNFPGRFSGRQFSNSRSEMNVSTLELGDSALYLCASSPGGTGMKNIQYFGAGTRLSVL.

V gene TRBV7-9 combines with J gene TRBJ2-7; maybe TRBD2 (6 bases). Per the germline V gene, CDR1 is SEHNR and CDR2 is FQNEAQ (reference sequence). The CDR3 extends over 15 amino acids. As DNA, the CDR3 is TGTTCCAGCAGCTTAGTCGGCGGGAACCCCTACGAGCAGTACGTC. Translated, it gives CSSSLVGGNPYEQYV.

The V gene is TRBV7-8, the J gene TRBJ1-1; 9 bases map to TRBD1. CDR1 is SGHVS, CDR2 FQNEAQ, per germline. The CDR3 runs 15 residues. Germline trimming cut 5 bases from V and 10 bases from J; bases unmatched to any gene: 14. The CDR3 reads CASSDRDRVKAGAFF. The CDR3 DNA sequence: TGTGCCAGCAGCGACCGGGACAGGGTAAAAGCGGGAGCTTTCTTT. Full variable domain (remainder filled in from reference TRBV7-8 and TRBJ1-1): GAGVSQSPRYKVAKRGQDVALRCDPISGHVSLFWYQQALGQGPEFLTYFQNEAQLDKSGLPSDRFFAERPEGSVSTLKIQRTQQEDSAVYLCASSDRDRVKAGAFFGQGTRLTVV.

This clone occurred a few times. The chain couples TRBV11-3 to TRBJ2-5, with D possibly TRBD1 on 5 matching bases. The germline gives CDR1 SGHNT, CDR2 YENEEA. Trimming pared 6 bases from V and 2 bases from J, leaving 16 bases between. This CDR3 is 15 amino acids long. The CDR3 DNA sequence: TGTGCCAGCAGTCGCAATGCAGGGAAGCAAGAGACCCAGTACTTC. This encodes CASSRNAGKQETQYF. Drawing the rest from reference TRBV11-3 and TRBJ2-5, the complete variable domain is EAGVVQSPRYKIIEKKQPVAFWCNPISGHNTLYWYLQNLGQGPELLIRYENEEAVDDSQLPKDRFSAERLKGVDSTLKIQPAELGDSAVYLCASSRNAGKQETQYFGPGTRLLVL.

The V gene is TRBV10-3, the J gene TRBJ2-1, with TRBD2 identical over 8 bases. Losses at the gene ends were 5 bases for V and 2 bases for J; bases not matched to a gene: 5. From germline, CDR1 is ENHRY and CDR2 SYGVKD. This CDR3 is built from 15 residues. The CDR3 loop reads CAISTSGSAYNEQFF. The CDR3 DNA is TGTGCCATCAGTACGAGCGGGAGCGCCTACAATGAGCAGTTCTTC.